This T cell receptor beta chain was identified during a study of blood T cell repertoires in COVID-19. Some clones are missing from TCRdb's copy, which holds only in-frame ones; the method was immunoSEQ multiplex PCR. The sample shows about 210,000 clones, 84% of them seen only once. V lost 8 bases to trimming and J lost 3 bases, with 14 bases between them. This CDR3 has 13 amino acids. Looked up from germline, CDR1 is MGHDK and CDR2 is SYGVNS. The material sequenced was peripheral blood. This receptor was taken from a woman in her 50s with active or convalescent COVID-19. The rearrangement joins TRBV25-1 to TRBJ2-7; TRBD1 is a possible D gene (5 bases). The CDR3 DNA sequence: TGTGCCAGCCCCCCCCCAGGGATCTACGAGCAGTACGTC. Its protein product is CASPPPGIYEQYV.